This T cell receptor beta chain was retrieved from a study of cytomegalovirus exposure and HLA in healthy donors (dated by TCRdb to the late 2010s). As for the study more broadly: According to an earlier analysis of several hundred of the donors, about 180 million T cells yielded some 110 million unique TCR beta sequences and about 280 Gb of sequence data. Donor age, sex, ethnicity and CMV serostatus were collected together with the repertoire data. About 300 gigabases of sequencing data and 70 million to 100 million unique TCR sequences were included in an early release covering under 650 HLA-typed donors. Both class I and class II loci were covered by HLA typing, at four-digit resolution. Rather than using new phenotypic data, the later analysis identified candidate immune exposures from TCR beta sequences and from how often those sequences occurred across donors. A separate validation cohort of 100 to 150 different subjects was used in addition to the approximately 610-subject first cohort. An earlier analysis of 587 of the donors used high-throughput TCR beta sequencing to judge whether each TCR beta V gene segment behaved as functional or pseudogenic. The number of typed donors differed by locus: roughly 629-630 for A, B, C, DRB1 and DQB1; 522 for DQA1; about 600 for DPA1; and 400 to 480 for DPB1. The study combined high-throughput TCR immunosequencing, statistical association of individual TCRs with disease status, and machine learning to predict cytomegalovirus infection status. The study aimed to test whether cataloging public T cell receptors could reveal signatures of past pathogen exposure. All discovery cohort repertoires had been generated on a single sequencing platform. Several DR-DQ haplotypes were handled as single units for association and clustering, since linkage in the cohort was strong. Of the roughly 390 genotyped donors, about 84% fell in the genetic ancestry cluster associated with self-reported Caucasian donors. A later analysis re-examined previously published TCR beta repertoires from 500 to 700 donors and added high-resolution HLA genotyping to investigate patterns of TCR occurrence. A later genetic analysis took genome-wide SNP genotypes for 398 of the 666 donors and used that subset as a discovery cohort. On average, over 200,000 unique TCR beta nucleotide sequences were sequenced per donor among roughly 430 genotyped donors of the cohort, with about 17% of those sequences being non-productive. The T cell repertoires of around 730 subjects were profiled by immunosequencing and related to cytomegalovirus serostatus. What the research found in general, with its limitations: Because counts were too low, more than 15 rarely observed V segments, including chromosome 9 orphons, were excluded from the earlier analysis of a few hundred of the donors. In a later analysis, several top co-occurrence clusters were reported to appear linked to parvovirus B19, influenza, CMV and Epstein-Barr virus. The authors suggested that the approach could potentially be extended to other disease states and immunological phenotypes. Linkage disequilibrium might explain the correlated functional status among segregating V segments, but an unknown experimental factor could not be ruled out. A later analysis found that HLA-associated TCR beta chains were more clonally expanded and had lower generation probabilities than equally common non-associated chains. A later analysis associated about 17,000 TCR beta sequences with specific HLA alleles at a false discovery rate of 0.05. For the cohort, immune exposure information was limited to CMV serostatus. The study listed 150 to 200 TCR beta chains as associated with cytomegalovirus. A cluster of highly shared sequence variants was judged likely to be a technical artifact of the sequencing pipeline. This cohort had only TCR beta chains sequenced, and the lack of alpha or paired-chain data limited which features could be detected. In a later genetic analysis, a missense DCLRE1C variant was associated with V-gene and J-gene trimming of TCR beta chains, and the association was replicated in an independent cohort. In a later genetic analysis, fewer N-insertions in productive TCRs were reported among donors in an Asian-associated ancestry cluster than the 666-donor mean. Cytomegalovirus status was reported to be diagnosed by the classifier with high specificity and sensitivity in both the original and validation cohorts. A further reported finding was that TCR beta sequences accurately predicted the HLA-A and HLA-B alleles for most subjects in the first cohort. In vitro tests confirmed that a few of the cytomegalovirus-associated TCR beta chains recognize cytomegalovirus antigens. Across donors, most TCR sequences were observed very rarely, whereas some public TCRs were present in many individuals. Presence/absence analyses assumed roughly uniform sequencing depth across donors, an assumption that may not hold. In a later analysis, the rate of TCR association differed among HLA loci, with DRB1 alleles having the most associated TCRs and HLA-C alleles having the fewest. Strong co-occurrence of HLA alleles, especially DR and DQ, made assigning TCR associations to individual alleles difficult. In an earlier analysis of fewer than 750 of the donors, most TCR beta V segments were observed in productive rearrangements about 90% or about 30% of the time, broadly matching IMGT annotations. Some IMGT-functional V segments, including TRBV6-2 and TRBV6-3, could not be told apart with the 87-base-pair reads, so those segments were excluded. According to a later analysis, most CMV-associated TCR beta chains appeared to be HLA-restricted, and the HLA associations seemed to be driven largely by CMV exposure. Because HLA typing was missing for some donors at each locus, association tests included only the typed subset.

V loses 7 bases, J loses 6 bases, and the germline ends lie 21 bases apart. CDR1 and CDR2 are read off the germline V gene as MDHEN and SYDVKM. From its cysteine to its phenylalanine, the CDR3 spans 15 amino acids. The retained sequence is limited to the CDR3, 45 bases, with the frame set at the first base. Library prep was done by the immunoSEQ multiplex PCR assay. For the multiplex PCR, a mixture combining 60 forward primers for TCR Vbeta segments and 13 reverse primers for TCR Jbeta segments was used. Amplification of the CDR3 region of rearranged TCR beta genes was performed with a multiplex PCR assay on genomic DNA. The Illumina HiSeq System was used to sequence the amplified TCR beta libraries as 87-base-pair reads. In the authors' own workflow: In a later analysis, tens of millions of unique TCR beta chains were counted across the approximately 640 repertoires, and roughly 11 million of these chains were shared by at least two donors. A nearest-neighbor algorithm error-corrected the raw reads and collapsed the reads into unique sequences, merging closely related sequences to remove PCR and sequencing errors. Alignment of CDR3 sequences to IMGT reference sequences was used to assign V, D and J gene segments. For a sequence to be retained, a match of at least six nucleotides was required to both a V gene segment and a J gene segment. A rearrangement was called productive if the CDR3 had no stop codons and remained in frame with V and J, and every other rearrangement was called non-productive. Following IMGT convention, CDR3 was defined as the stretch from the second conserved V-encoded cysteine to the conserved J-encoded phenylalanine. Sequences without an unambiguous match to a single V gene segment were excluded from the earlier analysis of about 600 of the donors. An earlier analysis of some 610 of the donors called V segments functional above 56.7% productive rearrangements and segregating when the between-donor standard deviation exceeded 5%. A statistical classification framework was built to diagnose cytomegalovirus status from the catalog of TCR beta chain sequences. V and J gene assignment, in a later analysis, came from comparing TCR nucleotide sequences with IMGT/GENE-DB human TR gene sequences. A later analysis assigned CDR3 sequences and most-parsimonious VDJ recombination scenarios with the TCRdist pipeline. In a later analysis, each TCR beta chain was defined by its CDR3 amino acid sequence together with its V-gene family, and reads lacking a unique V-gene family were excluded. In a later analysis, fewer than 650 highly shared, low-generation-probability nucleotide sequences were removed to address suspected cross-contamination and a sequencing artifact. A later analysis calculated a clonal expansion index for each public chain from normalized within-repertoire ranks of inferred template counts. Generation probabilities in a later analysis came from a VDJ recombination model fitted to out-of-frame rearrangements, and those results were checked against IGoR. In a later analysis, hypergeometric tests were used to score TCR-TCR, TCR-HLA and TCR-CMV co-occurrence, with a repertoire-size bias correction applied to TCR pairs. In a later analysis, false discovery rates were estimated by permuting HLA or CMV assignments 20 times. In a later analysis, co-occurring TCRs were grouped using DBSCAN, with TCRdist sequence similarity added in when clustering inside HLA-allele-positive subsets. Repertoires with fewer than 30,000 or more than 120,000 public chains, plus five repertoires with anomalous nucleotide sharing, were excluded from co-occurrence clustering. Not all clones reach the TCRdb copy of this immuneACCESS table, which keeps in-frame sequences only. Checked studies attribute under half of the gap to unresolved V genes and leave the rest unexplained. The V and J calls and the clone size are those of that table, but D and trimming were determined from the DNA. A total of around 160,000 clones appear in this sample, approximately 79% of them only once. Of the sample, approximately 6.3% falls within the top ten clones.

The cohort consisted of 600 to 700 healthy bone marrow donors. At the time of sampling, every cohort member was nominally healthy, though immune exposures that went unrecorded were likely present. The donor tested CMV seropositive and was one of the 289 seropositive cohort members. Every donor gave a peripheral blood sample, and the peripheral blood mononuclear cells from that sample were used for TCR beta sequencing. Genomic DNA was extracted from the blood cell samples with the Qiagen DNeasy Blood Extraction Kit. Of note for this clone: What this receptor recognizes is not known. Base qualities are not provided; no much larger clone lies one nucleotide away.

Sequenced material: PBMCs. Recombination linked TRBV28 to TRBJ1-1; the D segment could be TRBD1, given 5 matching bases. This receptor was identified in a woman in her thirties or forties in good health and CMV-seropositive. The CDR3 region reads CASKYPPQGKSEAFF. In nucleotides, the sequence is TGTGCCAGCAAGTACCCCCCCCAGGGAAAATCTGAAGCTTTCTTT.